This T cell receptor beta chain appears in the sequencing data of a study of graft-versus-host responses after intestinal transplantation. Libraries were prepared by immunoSEQ multiplex PCR; TCRdb keeps only in-frame clonotypes and omits some of them. Here the sample spans 78,000 or so clones, around 90% being singletons. To note about this clone: Its antigen is unidentified.

The sequenced sample was unstimulated CD8+ T cells sorted from spleen or lymph node cells, obtained before transplant. This sequence was found in a human donor who was the organ donor for an intestinal transplant.

CDR3 in DNA: TGTGCCACCAGCTTTCGGACAGTGGAGACCCAGTACTTC. This encodes CATSFRTVETQYF. The chain links TRBV15 to TRBJ2-5, with D tentatively TRBD1 (6 bases). Trimming removed 5 bases at V and 5 bases at J, with 12 bases between. Germline V lookup: CDR1 LNHNV, CDR2 YYDKDF (reference sequence). The CDR3 has 13 amino acids.